The 21 T cell receptor beta chains below all came from one sample that was sequenced in a study of OX40 agonist ivuxolimab in advanced cancers. Sequencing was performed with immunoSEQ multiplex PCR; in TCRdb, only in-frame clones are kept and a portion is missing. The sample lists fewer than 35,000 clones, 74% seen once, with 12% in the top ten. This specimen consisted of CD4+ or CD8+ T cells sorted from blood, obtained in a trial of the OX40 agonist ivuxolimab. These receptor sequences come from an adult with an advanced solid tumor such as melanoma, head and neck, liver or kidney cancer.

This rearrangement joins TRBV9 to TRBJ1-1; TRBD1 agrees at 7 bases. The CDR3 covers 15 residues. Germline V gene lookup returns CDR1 SGDLS and CDR2 YYNGEE. V was clipped by 0 bases and J by 11 bases; unmatched bases: 13. CDR3 protein: CASSVDDRASLFAFF. DNA of the CDR3: TGTGCCAGCAGCGTAGACGACAGGGCAAGTCTGTTCGCTTTCTTT.

This rearrangement joins TRBV6-5 to TRBJ1-2, with D possibly TRBD1 on 5 matching bases. V was pared by 7 bases and J by 8 bases, with 14 bases between. This CDR3 is built from 12 residues. Germline V lookup: CDR1 MNHEY, CDR2 SVGAGI. In nucleotides, the CDR3 is TGTGCCAGCAAAAGGGACCAGCAGGGCTACACCTTC. It translates to CASKRDQQGYTF.

Notes on this clone: Other DNA variants within this sample encode the same CDR3. The chain recombines TRBV9 with TRBJ2-5; D possibly matches TRBD1 or TRBD2 (5 bases each). CDR3 size: 15 residues. Germline V gene sequence: CDR1 SGDLS, CDR2 YYNGEE. Trimming removed 4 bases at V and 4 bases at J, with 17 bases between. CDR3 in amino acids: CASSTGTALGETQYF. DNA for the CDR3: TGTGCCAGCAGCACCGGGACGGCCTTGGGAGAGACCCAGTACTTC.

V gene TRBV5-1 combines with J gene TRBJ1-1; 7 bases map to TRBD1. This CDR3 is 14 amino acids long. Germline V CDR1 and CDR2: SGHRS, YFSETQ. The J segment lost 3 bases and the V segment lost 4 bases, leaving 6 bases of the junction unmatched. This CDR3 reads CASSLRQGHTEAFF. Written as DNA, the CDR3 is TGCGCCAGCAGCCTGAGACAGGGACACACTGAAGCTTTCTTT.

The chain joins TRBV27 to TRBJ1-2, with no clear D. The V end lost 2 bases, the J end lost 4 bases, and 8 bases lay between the germline ends. In germline, CDR1 is MNHEY, CDR2 SMNVEV (reference sequence). CDR3 length: 13 amino acids. The CDR3 sequence: CASSLNGLYGYTF. The CDR3 DNA follows: TGTGCCAGCAGTTTAAACGGACTCTATGGCTACACCTTC.

The chain employs TRBV15 and TRBJ2-1; D uncertain. The V gene lost 3 bases and the J gene lost 10 bases, with 7 bases spanning the gap. This CDR3 is 11 amino acids long. CDR1 and CDR2 (germline): LNHNV, YYDKDF (reference sequence). The CDR3 nucleotides read TGTGCCACCAGCAGGGGTTTAGAGCAGTTCTTC. This gives the protein CATSRGLEQFF.

The chain uses TRBV7-9 and TRBJ1-1; tentatively, D is TRBD1 (5 bases). CDR1 and CDR2 from the germline V gene are SEHNR and FQNEAQ (reference sequence). There are 14 residues in the CDR3. The V end lost 5 bases, the J end lost 4 bases, and 14 bases lay between the germline ends. This CDR3 reads CASSRAGTVTEAFF. The CDR3 DNA sequence: TGTGCCAGCAGCCGGGCCGGGACGGTCACTGAAGCTTTCTTT.

The CDR3 region has the DNA TGTGCTAGTGGTTTGGGGGACAGGGACACCATATATTTT. This codes for CASGLGDRDTIYF. The gene calls are TRBV12-5 and TRBJ1-3; 9 bases align to TRBD1. With V trimmed by 1 base and J by 8 bases, 0 bases remained unmatched. The CDR3 length is 13 residues. The V gene's germline CDR1 is LGHNT and CDR2 FRNRAP. Filled out from reference TRBV12-5 and TRBJ1-3, the complete variable domain reads DARVTQTPRHKVTEMGQEVTMRCQPILGHNTVFWYRQTMMQGLELLAYFRNRAPLDDSGMPKDRFSAEMPDATLATLKIQPSEPRDSAVYFCASGLGDRDTIYFGEGSWLTVV.

The CDR3 coding sequence is TGTGCCAGCAGTTATAGGACCTCCTATAATTCACCCCTCCACTTT. Translation gives CASSYRTSYNSPLHF. The J gene is TRBJ1-6, the V gene TRBV6-5; unclear D gene. Trimming pared 3 bases from V and 0 bases from J, leaving 6 bases between. CDR3 length equals 15 residues. Per the germline V gene, CDR1 is MNHEY and CDR2 is SVGAGI.

The rearrangement joins TRBV6-5 to TRBJ1-1; D is unresolved. V was cut by 2 bases and J by 4 bases, with 8 bases left in between. The CDR3 totals 13 residues. Germline CDR1 reads MNHEY; CDR2 reads SVGAGI. The CDR3 spells CASSYERFTEAFF. CDR3 in DNA: TGTGCCAGCAGTTACGAGAGGTTCACTGAAGCTTTCTTT.

The rearrangement links TRBV5-1 to TRBJ2-5; D gene ambiguous. Germline V CDR1 and CDR2: SGHRS, YFSETQ. Trimming took 5 bases from V and 2 from J, leaving 7 bases between them. The CDR3 has 12 amino acids. The DNA of the CDR3 is TGCGCCAGCAGAGTGCGGCAAGAGACCCAGTACTTC. Translated, it gives CASRVRQETQYF.

The genes are TRBV11-2 and TRBJ2-1; D tentatively reads TRBD1 or TRBD2 (5 bases each). This CDR3 has 15 residues. Trimming shortened V by 3 bases and J by 0 bases, and 9 bases separated the two germline ends. CDR1 is SGHAT, CDR2 FQNNGV, per germline. The CDR3 DNA follows: TGTGCCAGCAGCTTGGGGACCAGCTCCTACAATGAGCAGTTCTTC. It specifies CASSLGTSSYNEQFF.

This clone was recorded a few times. The chain has TRBV28 and TRBJ2-1; D is tentatively TRBD1 or TRBD2 (6 bases each). This CDR3 has 16 amino acids. The germline V gene encodes CDR1 MDHEN and CDR2 SYDVKM. The V gene lost 7 bases and the J gene lost 5 bases, with 21 bases spanning the gap. The chain's CDR3 is CASISGAGGWNNEQFF. CDR3 sequence (DNA): TGTGCCAGCATTTCGGGGGCAGGAGGGTGGAACAATGAGCAGTTCTTC.

This clone was observed a handful of times. This sequence joins TRBV29-1 and TRBJ2-1; possible D gene TRBD1, 6 bases. The CDR3 is 13 amino acids. The germline V gene encodes CDR1 SQVTM and CDR2 ANQGSEA. The CDR3 region has the DNA TGCAGTTACCGGGACAATAATTACAATGAGCAGTTCTTC. This codes for CSYRDNNYNEQFF.

This clone was counted only a few times. The rearrangement uses TRBV6-1 and TRBJ1-3; D ambiguous. Trimming cost V 2 bases and J 4 bases, with 18 bases left between them. In germline, CDR1 is MNHNS, CDR2 SASEGT. The CDR3 contains 17 residues. CDR3 in DNA: TGTGCCAGCAGTGAAAACGGAAATGGAAGGAGGGGAAACACCATATATTTT. Protein product: CASSENGNGRRGNTIYF.

J is TRBJ1-2 and V is TRBV14, with D perhaps matching TRBD1 (5 bases). Trimming removed 4 bases from V and 5 bases from J, with 14 bases in between. The germline gives CDR1 SGHDN, CDR2 FVKESK. The CDR3 loop spans 14 amino acids. The CDR3 DNA reads as TGTGCCAGCAGCCCGGCAGGGATTAGTTATGGCTACACCTTC. Translating gives CASSPAGISYGYTF.

This clone was seen only a few times. This sequence joins TRBV5-1 and TRBJ1-1, with a tentative D call TRBD1 (6 bases). V shed 6 bases and J shed 0 bases, with 15 bases lying between them. The CDR3 runs to 15 residues. Per the germline V gene, CDR1 is SGHRS and CDR2 is YFSETQ. CDR3 protein: CASTGNRALNTEAFF. DNA for the CDR3: TGCGCCAGCACCGGCAACAGGGCTCTGAACACTGAAGCTTTCTTT.

The chain has TRBV7-7 and TRBJ2-3; unclear D gene. Trimming pared 0 bases from V and 7 bases from J, leaving 14 bases between. Germline V lookup: CDR1 SSHAT, CDR2 FNYEAQ (reference sequence). The CDR3 runs to 15 residues. The CDR3 protein is CASSLADGLGNTQYF. The CDR3 nucleotides are TGTGCCAGCAGCTTAGCGGACGGCCTGGGGAATACGCAGTATTTT.

This clone showed up just once. The chain carries TRBV19 and TRBJ2-7; the match to TRBD1 covers 10 bases. V dropped 7 bases and J dropped 3; count of bases not matched to a gene: 9. The CDR3 is made up of 15 amino acids. The germline CDR1 and CDR2 sequences are LNHDA and SQIVND (reference sequence). The CDR3 nucleotides read TGTGCCAGTACCCCCGGGACAGGGGCCTTCTACGAGCAGTACTTC. As protein: CASTPGTGAFYEQYF.

This clone came up once. V usage is TRBV11-2 and J usage is TRBJ1-3, with D maybe TRBD1 (5 bases). CDR1 and CDR2 from the germline V gene are SGHAT and FQNNGV. V shed 6 bases and J shed 0 bases, with 18 bases lying between them. The CDR3 runs 17 residues. The CDR3 loop is CASSGTHQGISGNTIYF. In nucleotides, the CDR3 is TGTGCCAGCAGTGGAACCCATCAGGGCATCTCTGGAAACACCATATATTTT.

The V call is TRBV5-8, the J call TRBJ1-5; D is unresolved. CDR1 SGHTS and CDR2 YDEGEE come from the germline V gene. This CDR3 has 14 residues. The V end lost 0 bases, the J end lost 5 bases, and 9 bases lay between the germline ends. CDR3 amino acids: CASSLDGPHQPQHF. The CDR3 region has the DNA TGTGCCAGCAGCTTGGATGGTCCCCATCAGCCCCAGCATTTT. The variable domain in full, completed from reference TRBV5-8 and TRBJ1-5, reads EAGVTQSPTHLIKTRGQQATLRCSPISGHTSVYWYQQALGLGLQFLLWYDEGEERNRGNFPPRFSGRQFPNYSSELNVNALELEDSALYLCASSLDGPHQPQHFGDGTRLSIL.